This is a list of T cell receptor beta chains from one sample in a study of blood T cells in healthy people across ages. TCRdb passed the 5' RACE reads through MiXCR, listing each CDR3 protein once. Here the sample spans more than 1.4 million distinct CDR3 sequences, 35% to 45% being singletons. Sequenced: blood. The source of these receptors is a woman between 18 and 29 years old in good health. The CDR3 runs from the conserved cysteine through the conserved F or W. The D gene is left open where the match is weak. Clone size appears in some rows only: once, few, many, or a class for an expanded clone.

v_gene: TRBV29-1
j_gene: TRBJ2-7
abundance: NA
d_gene: NA
CDR3aa: CSVSQGGGSSYEQYF
CDR3nt: TGCAGCGTTTCTCAGGGAGGGGGCAGCTCCTACGAGCAGTACTTC

v_gene: TRBV9
j_gene: TRBJ2-3
abundance: NA
d_gene: TRBD2
CDR3aa: CASSVIGGGASTDTQYF
CDR3nt: TGTGCCAGCAGCGTAATCGGCGGGGGGGCAAGCACAGATACGCAGTATTTT

v_gene: TRBV5-1
j_gene: TRBJ2-7
abundance: few
d_gene: TRBD2
CDR3aa: CASRWTSGAYEQYF
CDR3nt: TGCGCCAGCAGGTGGACTAGCGGGGCCTACGAGCAGTACTTC

v_gene: TRBV20-1
j_gene: TRBJ2-1
abundance: NA
d_gene: NA
CDR3aa: CSASRSGSYNEQFF
CDR3nt: TGCAGTGCTAGCCGGAGCGGGTCCTACAATGAGCAGTTCTTC

v_gene: TRBV10-3
j_gene: TRBJ2-7
abundance: few
d_gene: TRBD1
CDR3aa: CAIRQTGGRYEQYF
CDR3nt: TGTGCCATCAGACAGACAGGGGGTCGGTACGAGCAGTACTTC

v_gene: TRBV20-1
j_gene: TRBJ2-7
abundance: NA
d_gene: NA
CDR3aa: CSATLSRGGVPYEQYF
CDR3nt: TGCAGTGCCACTTTATCGAGAGGTGGGGTGCCCTACGAGCAGTACTTC

v_gene: TRBV10-3
j_gene: TRBJ2-7
abundance: few
d_gene: NA
CDR3aa: CAISERELYNEQYF
CDR3nt: TGTGCCATCAGTGAGCGGGAGCTTTACAATGAGCAGTACTTC

v_gene: TRBV28
j_gene: TRBJ2-5
abundance: NA
d_gene: TRBD2
CDR3aa: CASSSIGRLEAGAQETQYF
CDR3nt: TGTGCCAGCAGTTCGATCGGGCGGTTGGAAGCGGGGGCCCAAGAGACCCAGTACTTC

v_gene: TRBV6-4
j_gene: TRBJ2-3
abundance: many
d_gene: TRBD1
CDR3aa: CASSDGTGGPDTQYF
CDR3nt: TGTGCCAGCAGTGACGGGACAGGGGGCCCAGATACGCAGTATTTT

v_gene: TRBV11-2
j_gene: TRBJ1-2
abundance: NA
d_gene: NA
CDR3aa: CASSLGRVNDYGYTF
CDR3nt: TGTGCCAGCAGCCTGGGACGGGTTAACGACTATGGCTACACCTTC

v_gene: TRBV9
j_gene: TRBJ1-2
abundance: NA
d_gene: TRBD1
CDR3aa: CASSGPDRVYGYTF
CDR3nt: TGTGCCAGCAGCGGACCTGACAGGGTGTATGGCTACACCTTC

v_gene: TRBV6-5
j_gene: TRBJ2-1
abundance: NA
d_gene: TRBD2
CDR3aa: CASRTLTSGRANEQFF
CDR3nt: TGTGCCAGCAGAACTTTGACTAGCGGGAGGGCGAATGAGCAGTTCTTC

v_gene: TRBV5-1
j_gene: TRBJ2-7
abundance: few
d_gene: NA
CDR3aa: CASSLGQFPTYEQYF
CDR3nt: TGCGCCAGCAGCTTGGGTCAGTTCCCTACCTACGAGCAGTACTTC

v_gene: TRBV4-2
j_gene: TRBJ2-7
abundance: once
d_gene: NA
CDR3aa: CASSQDRNAAYEQYF
CDR3nt: TGTGCCAGCAGCCAAGATCGAAACGCCGCGTACGAGCAGTACTTC

v_gene: TRBV7-2
j_gene: TRBJ2-3
abundance: NA
d_gene: TRBD2
CDR3aa: CASSPRLAGGFTDTQYF
CDR3nt: TGTGCCAGCAGCCCTAGACTAGCGGGAGGCTTCACAGATACGCAGTATTTT

v_gene: TRBV20-1
j_gene: TRBJ2-3
abundance: few
d_gene: TRBD2
CDR3aa: CSAPKDVERGRWTDTQYF
CDR3nt: TGCAGTGCTCCTAAGGATGTAGAGCGGGGGCGTTGGACAGATACGCAGTATTTT

v_gene: TRBV28
j_gene: TRBJ1-2
abundance: NA
d_gene: NA
CDR3aa: CASSFWGGEINYGYTF
CDR3nt: TGTGCCAGCAGTTTCTGGGGAGGGGAAATCAACTATGGCTACACCTTC

v_gene: TRBV21-1
j_gene: TRBJ2-3
abundance: NA
d_gene: NA
CDR3aa: CASSKESIAGGPGGTDTQYF
CDR3nt: TGTGCCAGCAGCAAAGAGTCAATAGCGGGAGGCCCGGGGGGCACAGATACGCAGTATTTT

v_gene: TRBV6-2/TRBV6-3
j_gene: TRBJ2-1
abundance: NA
d_gene: NA
CDR3aa: CASTADAYNEQFF
CDR3nt: TGTGCCAGCACTGCGGACGCCTACAATGAGCAGTTCTTC